The sequence of this TCR beta chain was determined in a study of blood T cell repertoires in COVID-19. The CDR3 totals 15 residues. Germline V CDR1 and CDR2: MNHEY, SVGAGI. V lost 6 bases and J 8 bases, leaving 22 bases between the germline ends. Per the authors' pipeline: Reference gene primer amplification gave nucleated cell count estimates. The protocol was immunoSEQ multiplex PCR, while the TCRdb copy is restricted to in-frame clones and leaves out a portion. V, J and clone size are those of that table, while D and trimming were read from the DNA. This table has approximately 300,000 clones, roughly 90% appearing once.

The receptor comes from a man aged 18 to 30 who had recovered from COVID-19. The sequencing sample was made of peripheral blood. The V and J genes are TRBV6-5 and TRBJ1-2; maybe TRBD1 (5 bases). This CDR3 reads CASRHRGGRGQGYTF. CDR3 DNA sequence: TGTGCCAGCAGGCACCGGGGCGGGAGAGGGCAAGGCTACACCTTC.